The following is a T cell receptor beta chain sequence with its context. As yet, its antigen is unknown. The sample originates from a study of cytomegalovirus exposure and HLA in healthy donors. Study-level background: Findings of an earlier analysis included 110 million or so unique TCR beta sequences from some 180 million T cells. General study results and limits: A list of 164 TCR beta chains associated with cytomegalovirus was given.

Samples came from healthy bone marrow donors. In the PCR, 60 Vbeta and 13 Jbeta primers were used. Profiling relied on immunoSEQ multiplex PCR, and the TCRdb table lists in-frame clones only, not all of them. Here the sample spans approximately 150,000 clones, approximately 70% being singletons. From germline, CDR1 is MNHNS and CDR2 SASEGT. The CDR3 loop spans 14 amino acids. The germline V and J ends were trimmed by 6 bases and 3 bases, with 11 bases remaining between them. The gene calls are TRBV6-1 and TRBJ2-2; TRBD2 is a possible D gene (5 bases). Sample: PBMCs. The source is a human donor in good health. For the CDR3, the DNA is TGTGCCAGCAGCGCCCTCGGGGACACCGGGGAGCTGTTTTTT. It is translated as CASSALGDTGELFF.